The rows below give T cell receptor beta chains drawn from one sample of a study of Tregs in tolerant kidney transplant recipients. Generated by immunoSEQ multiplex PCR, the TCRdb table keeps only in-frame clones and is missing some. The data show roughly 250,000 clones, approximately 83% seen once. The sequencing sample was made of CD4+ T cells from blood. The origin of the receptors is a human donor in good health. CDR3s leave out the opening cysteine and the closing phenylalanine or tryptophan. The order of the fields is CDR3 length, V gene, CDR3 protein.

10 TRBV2 ASSPGRGSSF
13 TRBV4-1 ASSHIGQVSYEQY
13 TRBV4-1 ASSQTGETNEKLF
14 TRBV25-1 ASSDGGRTTSEKLF
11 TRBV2 ASNLGEGEKLF
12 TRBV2 ASRQDRGRTEAF
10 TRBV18 ASSPPEETQY
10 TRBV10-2 ASSDLNQPQH
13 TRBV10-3 AISESEGANTEAF
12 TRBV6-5 ASSWDSYNEKLF
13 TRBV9 ASSVSGRFVDTQY
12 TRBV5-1 ASSFEVGGDTQY
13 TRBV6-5 ASKADRATNEKLF
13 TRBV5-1 ASSPRDSNTGELF
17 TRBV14 ASSQDPQVGLAGVNEQF
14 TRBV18 ASSPDLLPGGTEAF
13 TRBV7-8 ASSLRRDDTGELF
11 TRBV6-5 ASSYSWNREAF
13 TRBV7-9 ASSLAARAYYGYT
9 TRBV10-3 AIIPGETQY
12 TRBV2 ASNPSGVPYEQY
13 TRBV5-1 ASSLLPVGGYGYT
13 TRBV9 ASSARGDPLNEQF
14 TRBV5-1 ASSSGPGSGETEAF
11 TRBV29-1 SVRDRTYNEQF
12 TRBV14 ASSYRTVNTEAF
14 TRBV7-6 ASSYATDPSGNTIY
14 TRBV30 AWSVPRSSSGNTIY
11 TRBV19 ASTRAGRYGYT
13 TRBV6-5 ASSYIRITNTEAF
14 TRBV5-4 ASSLEVTLSFTEAF
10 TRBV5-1 ASASPSDEQY
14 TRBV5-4 ASSLGQPLDYNEQF
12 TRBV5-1 ASSSGDSNQPQH
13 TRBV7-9 ASSPKVHPNYGYT
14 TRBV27 ASSPRALRVGGELF
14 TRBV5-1 ASSLIQAANTGELF
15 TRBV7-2 ASSTYLGLAVADTQY
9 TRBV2 ATTGGPEAF
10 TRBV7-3 ASSSQGNEQF
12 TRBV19 ASRGQGLAYEQY
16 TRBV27 ASSSLPAGGLLHSPLH
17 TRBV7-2 ASSLAARRQVSGANVLT
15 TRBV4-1 ASSHPQGAGRDEKLF
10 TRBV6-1 ASSTGGTEAF
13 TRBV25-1 ASSDFAGNTGELF
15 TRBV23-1 ASSQFPDRRFRVTQY
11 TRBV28 AILGLSGNTIY
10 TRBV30 AWSGVPYEQY
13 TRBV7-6 ASSLATGSGNTIY
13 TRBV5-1 ASSGGTGSSYEQY
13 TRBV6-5 ASSYSGTGDYGYT
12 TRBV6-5 ASSPDRSSYEQY
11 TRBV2 ATKTREGNEQF
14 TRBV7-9 ASSPGGGTGHQPQH
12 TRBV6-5 ASSYDAGGNEQF
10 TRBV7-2 ASSAYADTQY
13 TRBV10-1 ASSAAGPLDYEQY
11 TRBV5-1 ASSLAPKETQY
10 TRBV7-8 ASSSQGFGYT